The T cell receptor (beta chain) under discussion was sequenced for a study of CD8 T cells in Susac syndrome (dated by TCRdb to between 2018 and 2021). Looking at the study overall: Repertoire sequencing was used to test whether CD8+ T cell activation and differentiation in Susac syndrome was antigen driven. CD8+ T cell repertoire clonality was compared between some 12 healthy donors, approximately 14 Susac syndrome patients and roughly 15 multiple sclerosis patients. Results the study describes overall, beyond this receptor: The number of individuals in the TCR sequencing and HLA analysis was acknowledged as relatively small.

The CDR3 goes from the cysteine to the phenylalanine over 15 residues. The read is trimmed to its CDR3 DNA, 45 bases read in frame from base 1. The junction shows trimming of 6 bases on V and 2 bases on J, and the gene matches do not reach 7 bases of it. CDR1 and CDR2, looked up from the germline V gene (reference sequence), are DFQATT and SNEGSKA. RNA was extracted using the RNeasy kit, and roughly 0.5 to 1 microgram was reverse transcribed with random hexamers. The immunoSEQ multiplex PCR assay, covering 54 Vbeta and 13 Jbeta segments, was used to amplify TCR beta CDR3 regions. PCR amplification bias was corrected by using a synthetic template baseline for primer optimization and computational correction. The authors processed their data as follows. Only productive sequences were kept, with reads annotated to V, D and J genes according to IMGT and analyzed in immunoSEQ Analyzer. Clonality was calculated as one minus the Shannon entropy normalized by log2 of the number of productive unique sequences. Public and private clones were assessed among the 100 most prevalent clones of each patient and control. Susac-specific clones were defined as absent from healthy and MS cohorts, 1052 published viral clones and other ImmuneACCESS disease sequences. TCRdb applied fastp at Q25 and MiXCR to the public reads, then kept only in-frame beta chains. When rows share a CDR3 protein, they turn into one entry using the most common DNA and genes. V and J calls and clone size were set by TCRdb, not the authors. A total of approximately 110,000 distinct CDR3 sequences appear in this sample, over 90% of them only once. The ten largest clones add up to approximately 0.31% of the sample.

Peripheral blood CD8+ and CD4+ T cells from healthy donors, Susac syndrome patients and multiple sclerosis patients were profiled by high-throughput TCR beta sequencing. Treatment-naive patients with stable or active relapsing-remitting disease fulfilling revised McDonald criteria were used as multiple sclerosis controls. Bulk CD8+ and CD4+ T cells were purified by magnetic negative isolation, while CD8+ TEMRA cells were enriched using FACS. Blood was drawn into EDTA tubes, processed within 24 hours, and PBMCs were isolated by density gradient centrifugation. PBMCs intended for TCR sequencing were cryopreserved in liquid nitrogen and thawed later in a water bath at 37 degrees C. A purity of at least 90% was achieved for sorted or isolated CD4+, CD8+ and CD8+ TEMRA cells. A remark on this clonotype: Its antigen is still unknown. Nothing much larger sits one base from this clone, and base qualities are not available.

This clonotype originated in a human donor with multiple sclerosis. The sequenced material came from CD8+ T cells from PBMCs. The V and J segments used are TRBV20-1 and TRBJ2-1, and TRBD2 matches 10 of the central bases. The CDR3 is CSAPEREGPYNEQFF. The sequenced DNA is TGCAGTGCACCAGAGCGGGAGGGCCCCTACAATGAGCAGTTCTTC.